The 18 T cell receptor beta chains listed next were all sequenced from one sample in a study of blood T cell repertoires in COVID-19. The assay was immunoSEQ multiplex PCR, and TCRdb's table has in-frame clones only and misses some. The sample consists of around 280,000 clones, roughly nine tenths of them appearing once. Sequenced material: PBMCs or T cells enriched from blood (not recorded which). The receptors were gathered from a woman aged 40 to 55 who had recovered from COVID-19.

V usage is TRBV7-6 and J usage is TRBJ2-2, with TRBD1 matching over 12 bases. CDR3 size: 17 residues. V lost 5 bases and J lost 8; bases outside the gene matches: 12. Germline V gives CDR1 SGHVS, CDR2 FNYEAQ. The DNA of the CDR3 is TGTGCCAGCAGCCCTGTCGGGACAGGGGGCGCGTATGGGGAGCTGTTTTTT. Translated: CASSPVGTGGAYGELFF.

The rearrangement uses TRBV18 and TRBJ1-5, with no clear D. V was clipped by 6 bases and J by 0 bases, with 12 bases between them. Germline CDR1 KGHSH, CDR2 LQKENI. The CDR3 runs 15 residues. The CDR3 DNA reads as TGTGCCAGCTCGACCGGCGGAAATAGCAATCAGCCCCAGCATTTT. It translates to CASSTGGNSNQPQHF. Based on the CDR3 plus reference TRBV18 and TRBJ1-5, the full variable domain is NAGVMQNPRHLVRRRGQEARLRCSPMKGHSHVYWYRQLPEEGLKFMVYLQKENIIDESGMPKERFSAEFPKEGPSILRIQQVVRGDSAAYFCASSTGGNSNQPQHFGDGTRLSIL.

The chain joins TRBV4-3 to TRBJ2-3; D not certain. The CDR3 contains 15 residues. V shed 0 bases and J shed 0 bases, with 7 bases lying between them. Germline lookup yields CDR1 LGHNA and CDR2 YSLEER. CDR3 protein: CASSQDGLSTDTQYF. CDR3 DNA sequence: TGCGCCAGCAGCCAAGATGGGCTAAGCACAGATACGCAGTATTTT.

The chain links TRBV20-1 to TRBJ2-1; tentatively, D is TRBD1 (5 bases). The germline V and J ends were trimmed by 7 bases and 8 bases, with 12 bases remaining between them. Germline V gene data show CDR1 as DFQATT and CDR2 as SNEGSKA (reference sequence). There are 11 residues in the CDR3. CDR3 loop: CSVSLGHEQFF. The CDR3, as DNA: TGCAGTGTTTCGTTGGGGCATGAGCAGTTCTTC.

This clone has just a few counts. V usage is TRBV30 and J usage is TRBJ2-3; D is undetermined. There are 12 residues in the CDR3. CDR1 and CDR2 from the germline V gene are GTSNPN and SVGIG (reference sequence). The V end lost 1 base, the J end lost 9 bases, and 11 bases lay between the germline ends. The CDR3 sequence is CAWSGSLQTQYF. Written as DNA, the CDR3 is TGTGCCTGGAGTGGGAGCCTCCAGACGCAGTATTTT.

The chain couples TRBV7-2 to TRBJ2-1, with TRBD2 as a possible D gene (6 bases). The CDR3 covers 13 residues. The V end was cut by 4 bases, the J end by 10 bases, with 14 bases between. In germline, CDR1 is SGHTA, CDR2 FQGNSA. Here the CDR3 DNA reads TGTGCCAGCAGCTCCGTTCTAGCGACCGAGCAGTTCTTC. It yields the protein CASSSVLATEQFF.

V gene TRBV2 combines with J gene TRBJ1-2; no reliable D call. The V end was cut by 4 bases, the J end by 6 bases, with 12 bases between. The length of the CDR3 is 13 residues. Germline-derived CDR1 and CDR2 are SNHLY and FYNNEI. The CDR3 protein is CASSVLGLDGYTF. The CDR3 DNA follows: TGTGCCAGCAGTGTTTTGGGTCTAGATGGCTACACCTTC.

CDR3 sequence: CASTTNRGRAQPQHF. The DNA of the CDR3 is TGTGCCAGCACCACAAACAGGGGTCGAGCTCAGCCCCAGCATTTT. The rearrangement uses TRBV12-1 and TRBJ1-5; TRBD1 is taken as the D call from the table, unchecked against the DNA. TRBV12-1 has pseudogene status. This CDR3 contains 15 residues.

The chain is built from TRBV12-5 and TRBJ2-1, with D possibly matching TRBD2 (5 bases). The V gene lost 1 base and the J gene lost 3 bases, with 16 bases spanning the gap. Looked up from germline, CDR1 is LGHNT and CDR2 is FRNRAP. This CDR3 comprises 17 residues. Here the CDR3 reads CASGLAIGAEIYNEQFF. DNA for the CDR3: TGTGCTAGTGGTTTGGCCATAGGAGCGGAGATCTACAATGAGCAGTTCTTC.

This chain joins TRBV28 and TRBJ2-4; 9 bases fit TRBD1. Germline CDR1 and CDR2: MDHEN and SYDVKM. The V and J ends lost 5 bases and 9 bases, in that order; junction bases with no gene match: 5. The CDR3 is made up of 13 amino acids. Written as DNA, the CDR3 is TGTGCCAGCAGTGGGACAGGGTCGGTCATTCAGTACTTC. Its protein product is CASSGTGSVIQYF.

The CDR3 loop is CASSLGGVTEAFF. CDR3 DNA: TGTGCCAGCAGTTTGGGAGGGGTCACTGAAGCTTTCTTT. This rearrangement joins TRBV27 to TRBJ1-1; tentatively, D is TRBD1 (5 bases). The CDR3 extends over 13 amino acids. CDR1 is MNHEY and CDR2 is SMNVEV in the germline V gene (reference sequence). Deletions cut 3 bases from V and 4 bases from J, with 9 bases between.

The chain is built from TRBV11-2 and TRBJ2-7; perhaps TRBD1 as D (5 bases). This CDR3 spans 15 amino acids. V was clipped by 1 base and J by 4 bases, with 14 bases between them. Germline lookup yields CDR1 SGHAT and CDR2 FQNNGV. Written as DNA, the CDR3 is TGTGCCAGCAGCTTAGGTTGGGGAACAGGTTACGAGCAGTACTTC. This encodes CASSLGWGTGYEQYF.

This sequence joins TRBV2 and TRBJ2-3, with TRBD2 matching over 8 bases. After removal of 10 bases from V and 6 bases from J, the junction contained 12 bases not matched to a gene. The CDR3 runs to 14 residues. The V gene's germline CDR1 is SNHLY and CDR2 FYNNEI. This chain's CDR3 is CATGGGVARDTQYF. The CDR3 nucleotides read TGTGCCACGGGAGGGGGTGTAGCAAGGGATACGCAGTATTTT.

The table lists this clone with a few counts. The gene calls are TRBV7-2 and TRBJ1-5; possible D gene TRBD1, 6 bases. Germline CDR1 and CDR2: SGHTA and FQGNSA. Trimming took off 5 bases at V and 3 bases at J, with 14 bases between the two ends. This CDR3 is built from 15 residues. As DNA, the CDR3 is TGTGCCAGCAGCCCTAAAGGGGGATCCAATCAGCCCCAGCATTTT. Its translation is CASSPKGGSNQPQHF.

The rearrangement joins TRBV7-3 to TRBJ1-1; D remains unclear. Trimming took 0 bases from V and 1 from J, leaving 15 bases between them. Germline CDR1 is SGHTA and CDR2 is FQGTGA. The CDR3 runs to 17 residues. CDR3 protein: CASSLTYEQLTNTEAFF. The CDR3 nucleotides read TGTGCCAGCAGCTTAACGTACGAACAGCTGACGAACACTGAAGCTTTCTTT.

This chain links TRBV27 with TRBJ2-7; 11 nucleotides line up with TRBD1. With V trimmed by 4 bases and J by 7 bases, 6 bases remained unmatched. The CDR3 spans 14 residues. CDR1 MNHEY and CDR2 SMNVEV come from the germline V gene (reference sequence). In DNA form, the CDR3 reads TGTGCCAGCAGTTCTGGACAGGGGGCGTGGGAGCAGTACTTC. Protein sequence: CASSSGQGAWEQYF.

The chain links TRBV4-3 to TRBJ2-7, with 14 positions matching TRBD2. Germline lookup yields CDR1 LGHNA and CDR2 YSLEER. V lost 0 bases and J lost 4; bases outside the gene matches: 5. The CDR3 has 17 residues. The CDR3 coding sequence is TGCGCCAGCAGCCAAGAAGGGACTAGCGGGAGAGGGTACGAGCAGTACTTC. It yields the protein CASSQEGTSGRGYEQYF.

This chain connects TRBV7-2 to TRBJ2-2, with D maybe TRBD2 (5 bases). The CDR3 contains 16 residues. Per the germline V gene, CDR1 is SGHTA and CDR2 is FQGNSA. V shed 5 bases and J shed 1 base, with 14 bases lying between them. The CDR3 DNA reads TGTGCCAGCAGCCCACGGGTAGCGATGAACACCGGGGAGCTGTTTTTT. Encoded protein: CASSPRVAMNTGELFF.